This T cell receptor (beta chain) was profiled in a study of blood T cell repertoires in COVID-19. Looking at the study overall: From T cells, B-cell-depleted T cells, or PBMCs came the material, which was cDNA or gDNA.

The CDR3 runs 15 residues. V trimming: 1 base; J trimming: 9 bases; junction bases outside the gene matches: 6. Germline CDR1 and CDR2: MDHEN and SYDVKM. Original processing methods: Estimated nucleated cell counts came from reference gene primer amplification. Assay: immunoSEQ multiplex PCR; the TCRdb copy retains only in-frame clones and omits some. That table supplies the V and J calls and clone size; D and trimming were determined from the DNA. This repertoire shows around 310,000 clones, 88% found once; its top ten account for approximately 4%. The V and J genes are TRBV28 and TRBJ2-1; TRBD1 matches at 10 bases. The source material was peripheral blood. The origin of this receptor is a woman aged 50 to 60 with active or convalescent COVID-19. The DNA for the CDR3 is TGTGCCAGCAGTTTATTCGACAGGGGGCGCGGTGAGCAGTTCTTC. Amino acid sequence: CASSLFDRGRGEQFF. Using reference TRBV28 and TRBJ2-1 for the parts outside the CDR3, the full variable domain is DVKVTQSSRYLVKRTGEKVFLECVQDMDHENMFWYRQDPGLGLRLIYFSYDVKMKEKGDIPEGYSVSREKKERFSLILESASTNQTSMYLCASSLFDRGRGEQFFGPGTRLTVL.